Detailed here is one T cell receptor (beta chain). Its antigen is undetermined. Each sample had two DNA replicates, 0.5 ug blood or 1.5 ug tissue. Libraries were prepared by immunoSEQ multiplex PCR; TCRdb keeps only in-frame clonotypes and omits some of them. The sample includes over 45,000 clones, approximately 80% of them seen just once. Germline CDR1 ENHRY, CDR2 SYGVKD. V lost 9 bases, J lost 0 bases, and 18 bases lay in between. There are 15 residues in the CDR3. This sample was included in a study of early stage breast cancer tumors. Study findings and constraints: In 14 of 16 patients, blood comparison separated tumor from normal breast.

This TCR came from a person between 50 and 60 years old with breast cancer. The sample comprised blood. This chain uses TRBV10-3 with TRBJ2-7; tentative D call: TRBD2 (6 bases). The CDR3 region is CAIRGGESVSYEQYF. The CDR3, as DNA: TGTGCCATTCGGGGCGGGGAATCAGTCTCCTACGAGCAGTACTTC.